These 8 T cell receptor beta chains were all obtained from the same sample, sequenced in a study of blood T cells in healthy people across ages. Alongside a J-beta primer mix, a sample-barcoded 5' primer served in a second PCR lasting 7 to 11 cycles. TCRdb redid the calling of the 5' RACE reads with MiXCR, one entry per CDR3 protein. The sample has about 1.8 million distinct CDR3 sequences; roughly 50% are singletons. The sequencing sample was made of blood. All receptors derive from a woman in her thirties or forties in good health.

The chain links TRBV12-3 or TRBV12-4 to TRBJ2-5; 8 positions agree with TRBD2. Trimming at V came to 7 bases and at J to 7 bases, leaving 17 bases not matched to a gene. There are 16 residues in the CDR3. CDR3 in amino acids: CASTPGSGGTSGTQYF. The CDR3 DNA sequence: TGTGCCAGCACCCCCGGGAGCGGGGGCACCTCAGGGACCCAGTACTTC.

The chain has TRBV5-5 and TRBJ2-1, with D perhaps matching TRBD1 (6 bases). The CDR3 extends over 16 amino acids. The germline gives CDR1 SGHKS, CDR2 YYEKEE (reference sequence). V shed 4 bases and J shed 2 bases, with 16 bases lying between them. The CDR3 coding sequence is TGTGCCAGCAGCCCACGCCCCGGGACAACCTACAATGAGCAGTTCTTC. It encodes CASSPRPGTTYNEQFF.

The chain employs TRBV29-1 and TRBJ1-2; D not resolved. Germline V gene sequence: CDR1 SQVTM, CDR2 ANQGSEA. Trimming cost V 2 bases and J 1 base, with 2 bases left between them. This CDR3 is 11 amino acids long. CDR3 sequence reads: CSVECNYGYTF. DNA for the CDR3: TGCAGCGTTGAATGTAACTATGGCTACACCTTC.

The V gene is TRBV7-2, the J gene TRBJ2-3; no clear D. From germline, CDR1 is SGHTA and CDR2 FQGNSA. This CDR3 comprises 13 residues. Trimming took 1 base from V and 6 from J, leaving 8 bases between them. The CDR3: CASSLVYVDTQYF. The CDR3 nucleotides read TGTGCCAGCAGCTTAGTCTACGTGGATACGCAGTATTTT.

In this sample, this clonotype turned up a few times. DNA for the CDR3: TGTGCCAGCAGCTTAAGGCCGGGCAACTACGAGCAGTACTTC. Protein product: CASSLRPGNYEQYF. The rearrangement uses TRBV7-2 and TRBJ2-7; D gene unclear. Trimming shortened V by 2 bases and J by 3 bases, and 11 bases separated the two germline ends. The CDR3 runs 14 residues. Germline V CDR1 and CDR2: SGHTA, FQGNSA.

The J gene is TRBJ2-1, the V gene TRBV4-3; 9 nucleotides match TRBD2. The trim removed 2 bases at V and 6 bases at J, leaving 8 bases unmatched. This CDR3 has 16 residues. CDR1 LGHNA and CDR2 YSLEER come from the germline V gene. CDR3 sequence: CASSQLLAGVSNEQFF. CDR3 DNA sequence: TGCGCCAGCAGCCAATTATTAGCGGGGGTAAGCAATGAGCAGTTCTTC.

The chain couples TRBV20-1 to TRBJ2-6, with D possibly matching TRBD2 (6 bases). V was shortened by 3 bases and J by 0 bases, with 15 bases between the two germline ends. Germline V gene data show CDR1 as DFQATT and CDR2 as SNEGSKA (reference sequence). The CDR3 loop spans 17 amino acids. The CDR3: CSASAASGRSGANVLTF. DNA for the CDR3: TGCAGTGCTAGCGCCGCCAGCGGGCGCTCTGGGGCCAACGTCCTGACTTTC.

The chain is built from TRBV12-3 or TRBV12-4 and TRBJ2-5; tentative D call: TRBD2 (5 bases). The CDR3 totals 16 residues. Trimming cost V 5 bases and J 0 bases, with 16 bases left between them. The CDR3 DNA sequence: TGTGCCAGCAGTCGCTCCCCCTACGGGGACCAAGAGACCCAGTACTTC. As protein: CASSRSPYGDQETQYF.